This T cell receptor (beta chain) was identified during a study of human CD8 memory T cell subsets. This clonotype is identified as medium-sized from frequency. Cells that were CCR7+ PD-1- TIGIT- were defined as the stem-like memory CD8+ T cell population, referred to as TSTEM. The TCR beta sequencing libraries came from UMI-labeled 5' RACE. TCRdb reprocessed the 5' RACE reads and reports one entry per CDR3 protein, with no DNA. The listing records about 17,000 distinct CDR3 sequences. CDR3 length: 12 residues. CDR1 is SQVTM and CDR2 is ANQGSEA in the germline V gene. The genes are TRBV29-1 and TRBJ1-2. The clonotype comes from a human donor in good health. The sample taken for sequencing was CD8+ stem-like memory T cells (TSCM and TCM) sorted from PBMCs. Subset reported: stem-like memory CD8 T cells (TSTEM), CCR7+ PD-1- TIGIT-. The CDR3 sequence is CSVEGAQYGYTF.